Listed below are T cell receptor beta chains from one sample, sequenced in a study of regulatory T cells in long-lasting Graves disease. MiXCR, applied by TCRdb to the multiplex PCR reads, yields one record per CDR3 protein. The profile shows some 340,000 distinct CDR3 sequences, 23% of them singletons. Sequencing used peripheral blood mononuclear cells (PBMCs), obtained when the disease was refractory, from a patient treated with antithyroid drugs. The receptors derive from a woman in her thirties or forties with Graves disease. Each CDR3 is given with its conserved first and last residue. The order of the fields is clone size, D gene, CDR3 length, V gene, J gene, CDR3 DNA, CDR3 protein. D genes are given only for firm matches. The size field is filled for only some rows; it gives once, few, many or a size class.

few	.	14	TRBV12-3/TRBV12-4	TRBJ2-3	TGTGCCAGCAGCATTCTGGCAGGCACAGATACGCAGTATTTT	CASSILAGTDTQYF
many	.	17	TRBV20-1	TRBJ1-1	TGCAGTGCTAGCATGTGGGGAGCATCCCTCATGAACACTGAAGCTTTCTTT	CSASMWGASLMNTEAFF
few	.	12	TRBV19	TRBJ1-1	TGTGCCAGTAGCCACGGGAACACTGAAGCTTTCTTT	CASSHGNTEAFF
.	.	15	TRBV9	TRBJ2-7	TGTGCCAGCAGGGGCAGGGCTAGCTTCTCGGGGGAGCAGTACTTC	CASRGRASFSGEQYF
many	.	12	TRBV29-1	TRBJ2-5	TGCAGCGCCACCGAGGGGGGAGAGACCCAGTACTTC	CSATEGGETQYF
.	.	13	TRBV2	TRBJ1-1	TGTGCCAGCAGTGAATGGGGTGACACTGAAGCTTTCTTT	CASSEWGDTEAFF
.	TRBD2	14	TRBV6-1	TRBJ2-1	TGTGCCAGCGGCCCTAGCGGGAGATTCAATGAGCAGTTCTTC	CASGPSGRFNEQFF
many	TRBD1	16	TRBV10-3	TRBJ1-1	TGTGCCATCAGTGGGGACAGGGGGCTATCGAACACTGAAGCTTTCTTT	CAISGDRGLSNTEAFF
many	.	14	TRBV24-1	TRBJ1-2	TGTGCCACCAGTGATTTGTCGCGGAACTATGGCTACACCTTC	CATSDLSRNYGYTF
.	.	15	TRBV13	TRBJ2-7	TGTGCCAGCAGTCCCCCCGGGGCAACTAGGCACGAGCAGTACTTC	CASSPPGATRHEQYF
.	TRBD1	17	TRBV4-1	TRBJ1-4	TGCGCCAGTAAGGATCCCGTGAGGGGGCGAAGAAATGAAAAACTGTTTTTT	CASKDPVRGRRNEKLFF
.	TRBD1	13	TRBV6-1	TRBJ2-3	TGTGCCAGCAGATTAACAGGGGGCAATACGCAGTATTTT	CASRLTGGNTQYF
few	.	15	TRBV11-2	TRBJ2-5	TGTGCCAGCAGCTTGGGCGGGACTCACCAAGAGACCCAGTACTTC	CASSLGGTHQETQYF
many	.	13	TRBV28	TRBJ1-1	TGTGCCAGCAGCGTTCAGGGTCGAACTGAAGCTTTCTTT	CASSVQGRTEAFF
.	.	18	TRBV6-5	TRBJ2-4	TGTGCCAGCAGTTACAGGCCGCCCGCGAACCTAGCCAAAAACATTCAGTACTTC	CASSYRPPANLAKNIQYF
few	.	17	TRBV6-1	TRBJ2-1	TGTGCCAGCAGTGCACCGGGACCGCTCATGATACCCAATGAGCAGTTCTTC	CASSAPGPLMIPNEQFF
many	.	14	TRBV6-1	TRBJ2-2	TGTGCCAGCAGCGCCCCGGCCAACACCGGGGAGCTGTTTTTT	CASSAPANTGELFF
many	.	13	TRBV20-1	TRBJ1-5	TGCAGTGCTAGAGATGGGGGTGGGCAGCCCCAGCATTTT	CSARDGGGQPQHF
.	TRBD1	13	TRBV27	TRBJ2-1	TGTGCCAGCACCAAAGACAGGGGGAATGAGCAGTTCTTC	CASTKDRGNEQFF
many	.	14	TRBV28	TRBJ2-7	TGTGCCAGCAGTACCGGGACCTTCTTCTACGAGCAGTACTTC	CASSTGTFFYEQYF
many	.	15	TRBV2	TRBJ2-7	TGTGCCAGCAGTGAAGCGGTAGGAAGGCTCTCCGAGCAGTACTTC	CASSEAVGRLSEQYF
.	TRBD1	17	TRBV9	TRBJ2-2	TGTGCCAGCAGCCCACACGGGACAGTTTGGGTGGACGGGGAGCTGTTTTTT	CASSPHGTVWVDGELFF
.	TRBD2	16	TRBV7-9	TRBJ2-1	TGTGCCAGCAACATGGCGGGAGTTGTTTCCTACAATGAGCAGTTCTTC	CASNMAGVVSYNEQFF